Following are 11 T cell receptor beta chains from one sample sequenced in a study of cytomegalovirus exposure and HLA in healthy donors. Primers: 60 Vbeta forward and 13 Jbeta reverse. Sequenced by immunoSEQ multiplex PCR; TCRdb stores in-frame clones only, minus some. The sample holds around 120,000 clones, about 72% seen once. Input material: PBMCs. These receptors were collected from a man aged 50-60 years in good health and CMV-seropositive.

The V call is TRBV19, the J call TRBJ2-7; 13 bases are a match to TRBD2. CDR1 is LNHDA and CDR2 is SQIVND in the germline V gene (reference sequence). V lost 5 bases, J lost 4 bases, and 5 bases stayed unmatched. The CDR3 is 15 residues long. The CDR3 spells CASSPGTSGKYEQYF. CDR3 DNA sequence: TGTGCCAGTAGTCCCGGGACTAGCGGGAAATACGAGCAGTACTTC.

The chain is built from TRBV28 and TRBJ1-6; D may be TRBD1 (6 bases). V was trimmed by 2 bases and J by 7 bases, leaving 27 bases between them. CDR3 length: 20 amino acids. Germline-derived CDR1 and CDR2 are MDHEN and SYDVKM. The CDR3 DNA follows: TGTGCCAGCAGTTTACCTTACACGTCCGGGACACAGATAGGCAATTCACCCCTCCACTTT. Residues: CASSLPYTSGTQIGNSPLHF.

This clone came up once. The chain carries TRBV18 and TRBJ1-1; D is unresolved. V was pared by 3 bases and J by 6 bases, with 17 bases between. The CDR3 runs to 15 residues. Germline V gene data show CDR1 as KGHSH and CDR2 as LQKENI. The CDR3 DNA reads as TGTGCCAGCTCACCCGAGTCCCTACTATTTTCTGAAGCTTTCTTT. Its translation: CASSPESLLFSEAFF.

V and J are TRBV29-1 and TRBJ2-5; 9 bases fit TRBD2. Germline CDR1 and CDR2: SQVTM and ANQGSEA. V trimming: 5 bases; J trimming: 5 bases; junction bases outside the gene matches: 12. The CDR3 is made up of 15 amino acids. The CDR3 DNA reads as TGCAGCGTTACCGATAGCGGGGGCTCCCCCGAGACCCAGTACTTC. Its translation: CSVTDSGGSPETQYF. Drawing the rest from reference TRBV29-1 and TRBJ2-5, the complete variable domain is SAVISQKPSRDICQRGTSLTIQCQVDSQVTMMFWYRQQPGQSLTLIATANQGSEATYESGFVIDKFPISRPNLTFSTLTVSNMSPEDSSIYLCSVTDSGGSPETQYFGPGTRLLVL.

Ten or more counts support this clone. DNA of the CDR3: TGCGCCAGCAGCCGACTACCGAACACCGGGGAGCTGTTTTTT. It encodes CASSRLPNTGELFF. The chain carries TRBV4-1 and TRBJ2-2; tentative D call: TRBD2 (5 bases). Trimming pared 4 bases from V and 0 bases from J, leaving 6 bases between. This CDR3 has 14 amino acids. Germline V CDR1 and CDR2: MGHRA, YSYEKL.

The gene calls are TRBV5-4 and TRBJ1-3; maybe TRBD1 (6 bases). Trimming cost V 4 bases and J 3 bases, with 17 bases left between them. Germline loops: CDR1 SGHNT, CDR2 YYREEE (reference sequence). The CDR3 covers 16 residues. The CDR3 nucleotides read TGTGCCAGCAGCCCCGGGGGGCGGGGGCTTGGAAACACCATATATTTT. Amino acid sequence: CASSPGGRGLGNTIYF. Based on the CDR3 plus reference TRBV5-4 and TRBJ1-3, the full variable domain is ETGVTQSPTHLIKTRGQQVTLRCSSQSGHNTVSWYQQALGQGPQFIFQYYREEENGRGNFPPRFSGLQFPNYSSELNVNALELDDSALYLCASSPGGRGLGNTIYFGEGSWLTVV.

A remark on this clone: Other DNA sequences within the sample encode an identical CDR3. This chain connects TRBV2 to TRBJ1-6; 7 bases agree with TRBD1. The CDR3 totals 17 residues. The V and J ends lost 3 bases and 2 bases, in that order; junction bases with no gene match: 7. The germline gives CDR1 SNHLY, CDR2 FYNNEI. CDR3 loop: CASSEMAGGTYNSPLHF. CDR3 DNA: TGTGCCAGCAGTGAGATGGCAGGGGGTACCTATAATTCACCCCTCCACTTT.

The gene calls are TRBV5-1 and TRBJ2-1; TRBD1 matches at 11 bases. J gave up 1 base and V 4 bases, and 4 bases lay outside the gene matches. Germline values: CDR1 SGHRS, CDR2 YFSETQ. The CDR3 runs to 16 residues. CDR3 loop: CASSPGTGGSYNEQFF. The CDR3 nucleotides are TGCGCCAGCAGCCCCGGGACAGGGGGATCCTACAATGAGCAGTTCTTC.

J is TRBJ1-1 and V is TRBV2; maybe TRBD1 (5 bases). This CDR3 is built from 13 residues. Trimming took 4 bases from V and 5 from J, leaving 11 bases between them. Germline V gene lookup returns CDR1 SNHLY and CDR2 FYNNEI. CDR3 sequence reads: CASSGGERTEAFF. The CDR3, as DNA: TGTGCCAGCAGTGGGGGGGAAAGGACTGAAGCTTTCTTT.

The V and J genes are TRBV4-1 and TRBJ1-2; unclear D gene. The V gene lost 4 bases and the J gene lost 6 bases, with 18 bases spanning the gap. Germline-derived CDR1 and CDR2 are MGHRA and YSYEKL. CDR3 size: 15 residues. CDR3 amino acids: CASSPFMDRRDGYTF. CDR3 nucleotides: TGCGCCAGCAGCCCGTTCATGGACCGGCGGGATGGCTACACCTTC.

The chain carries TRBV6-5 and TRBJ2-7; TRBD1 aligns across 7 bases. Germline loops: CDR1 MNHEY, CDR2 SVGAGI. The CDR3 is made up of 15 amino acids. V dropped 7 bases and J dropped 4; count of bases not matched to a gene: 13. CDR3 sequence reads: CASTRSGTANYEQYF. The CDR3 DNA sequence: TGTGCCAGCACCCGATCCGGGACAGCAAATTACGAGCAGTACTTC.